Shown below are 5 T cell receptor beta chains from a single sample sequenced in a study of stem cell transplantation in POMP-related autoinflammatory disease. The protocol was immunoSEQ multiplex PCR, while the TCRdb copy is restricted to in-frame clones and leaves out a portion. This table has a few thousand clones, 91% appearing once. The specimen was CD4+ follicular helper T cells (Tfh) from PBMCs, collected after stem cell transplantation. These receptors came from a human patient with POMP-related autoinflammation and immune dysregulation (PRAID). The graft donor may have contributed some T cells.

The chain has TRBV6-2 or TRBV6-3 and TRBJ2-1; no reliable D call. V gave up 5 bases and J gave up 15 bases, with 20 bases separating them. Germline V gene sequence: CDR1 MNHEY, CDR2 SVGEGT. The CDR3 has 13 amino acids. CDR3 sequence (DNA): TGTGCCAGCAGTGACACTCGGGCGACGGTGCCGTTCTTC. Translated, it gives CASSDTRATVPFF.

The rearrangement joins TRBV2 to TRBJ1-5; TRBD1 might be the D (5 bases). Germline V gene data show CDR1 as SNHLY and CDR2 as FYNNEI. CDR3 size: 13 residues. V dropped 8 bases and J dropped 5 bases, with 13 bases sitting between them. CDR3 coding DNA: TGTGCCAGCGTCCGGGACGCCGATCAGCCCCAGCATTTT. Translated: CASVRDADQPQHF. The complete variable domain, with remaining parts taken from reference TRBV2 and TRBJ1-5, reads EPEVTQTPSHQVTQMGQEVILRCVPISNHLYFYWYRQILGQKVEFLVSFYNNEISEKSEIFDDQFSVERPDGSNFTLKIRSTKLEDSAMYFCASVRDADQPQHFGDGTRLSIL.

The rearrangement links TRBV18 to TRBJ2-3; D possibly corresponds to TRBD2 (5 bases). The V end lost 6 bases, the J end lost 0 bases, and 13 bases lay between the germline ends. From germline, CDR1 is KGHSH and CDR2 LQKENI. The CDR3 consists of 15 residues. The CDR3 DNA sequence: TGTGCCAGCTCTCCTGACTATCTTAGCACAGATACGCAGTATTTT. Protein product: CASSPDYLSTDTQYF.

The J gene is TRBJ1-1, the V gene TRBV10-3; possibly TRBD1 for D (5 bases). The CDR3 totals 14 residues. The germline gives CDR1 ENHRY, CDR2 SYGVKD. V was cut by 4 bases and J by 0 bases, with 9 bases left in between. The CDR3 is CAISGGGMNTEAFF. The DNA of the CDR3 is TGTGCCATCAGTGGCGGGGGGATGAACACTGAAGCTTTCTTT.

As to this clone: This same CDR3 is encoded by further DNA sequences in the sample. V is TRBV2 and J is TRBJ1-5; 7 bases match TRBD1. J was trimmed by 5 bases and V by 6 bases; bases with no gene match: 4. CDR1 is SNHLY, CDR2 FYNNEI, per germline. The CDR3 extends over 13 amino acids. The CDR3 DNA is TGTGCCAGCAGGAGGGACAGCGATCAGCCCCAGCATTTT. Translating gives CASRRDSDQPQHF.